This TCR beta chain was identified during a study of technical replicates of blood from several donors. Sequencing used immunoSEQ multiplex PCR; TCRdb keeps in-frame clones, though not all of them. The sample records 87,000 or so clones, around 95% being singletons. There are 13 residues in the CDR3. Trimming shortened V by 2 bases and J by 4 bases, and 8 bases separated the two germline ends. Germline CDR1 SGHTA, CDR2 FQGNSA. Sequencing was done on a sample of T cells isolated from PBMCs. The chain links TRBV7-2 to TRBJ1-1; D is unclear. This sequence originates from a human donor in good health. The CDR3 nucleotides are TGTGCCAGCAGCTTACTGGGAGGCACTGAAGCTTTCTTT. Residues: CASSLLGGTEAFF.